The T cell receptor (beta chain) under discussion was sequenced for a study of blood T cell repertoires in COVID-19. Study summary: Sites across the United States, Italy and Spain contributed samples from acute and convalescent COVID-19. The analysed material was cDNA or gDNA that came from T cells, B-cell-depleted T cells, or PBMCs.

Between the trimmed V and J ends, which lost 7 bases and 8 bases, there was a span of 15 bases. This CDR3 is built from 13 residues. CDR1 is LNHDA, CDR2 SQIVND, per germline (reference sequence). In the original workflow: It was from reference gene primer amplification that nucleated cell counts were estimated. Repertoires were generated with immunoSEQ multiplex PCR, while TCRdb's copy carries only in-frame clones and drops some. V, J and clone size were drawn from that table, and D and trimming were deduced from the DNA. Among under 250,000 clones listed, around 80% were seen once. The rearrangement links TRBV19 to TRBJ1-5; tentative D call: TRBD1 (5 bases). Material for sequencing was peripheral blood. This TCR came from a man aged 35 to 55 with acute or convalescent COVID-19. The CDR3 here is CASTRTNLEPQHF. In DNA, the CDR3 is TGTGCCAGTACCAGGACAAACCTTGAGCCCCAGCATTTT.